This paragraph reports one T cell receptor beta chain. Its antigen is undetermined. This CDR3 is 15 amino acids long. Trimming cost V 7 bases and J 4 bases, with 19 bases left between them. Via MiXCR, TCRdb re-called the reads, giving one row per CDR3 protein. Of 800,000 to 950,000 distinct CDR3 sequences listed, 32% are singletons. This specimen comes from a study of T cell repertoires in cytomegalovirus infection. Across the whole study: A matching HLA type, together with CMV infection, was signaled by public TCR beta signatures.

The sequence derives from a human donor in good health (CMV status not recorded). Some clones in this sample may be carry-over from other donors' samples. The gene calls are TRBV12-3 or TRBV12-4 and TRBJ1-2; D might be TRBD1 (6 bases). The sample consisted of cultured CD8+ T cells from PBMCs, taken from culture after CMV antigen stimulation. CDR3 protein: CASTPGSPGVYGYTF. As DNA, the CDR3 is TGTGCCAGCACCCCTGGGTCCCCAGGGGTCTATGGCTACACCTTC.